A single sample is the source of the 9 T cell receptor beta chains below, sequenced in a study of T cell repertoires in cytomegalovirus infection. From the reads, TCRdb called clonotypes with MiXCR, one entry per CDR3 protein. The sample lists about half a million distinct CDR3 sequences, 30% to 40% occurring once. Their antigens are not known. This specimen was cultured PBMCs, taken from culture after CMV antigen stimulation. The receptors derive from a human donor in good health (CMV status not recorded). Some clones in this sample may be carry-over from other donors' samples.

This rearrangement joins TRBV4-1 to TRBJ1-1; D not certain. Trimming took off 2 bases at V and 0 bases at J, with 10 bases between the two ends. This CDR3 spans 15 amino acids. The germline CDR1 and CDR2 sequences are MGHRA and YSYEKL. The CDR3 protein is CASSQKVLLNTEAFF. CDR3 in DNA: TGCGCCAGCAGCCAAAAGGTCCTTCTGAACACTGAAGCTTTCTTT.

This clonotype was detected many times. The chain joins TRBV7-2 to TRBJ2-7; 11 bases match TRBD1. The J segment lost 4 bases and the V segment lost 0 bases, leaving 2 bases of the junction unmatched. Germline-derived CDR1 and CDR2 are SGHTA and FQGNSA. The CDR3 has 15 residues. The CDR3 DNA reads TGTGCCAGCAGCTTAGCGGGGACAGGGGGTTACGAGCAGTACGTC. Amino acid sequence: CASSLAGTGGYEQYV.

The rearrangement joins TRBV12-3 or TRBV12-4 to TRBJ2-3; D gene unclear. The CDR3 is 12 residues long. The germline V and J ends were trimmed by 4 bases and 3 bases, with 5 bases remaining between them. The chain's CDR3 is CASSSHTDTQYF. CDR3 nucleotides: TGTGCCAGCAGTTCCCATACAGATACGCAGTATTTT.

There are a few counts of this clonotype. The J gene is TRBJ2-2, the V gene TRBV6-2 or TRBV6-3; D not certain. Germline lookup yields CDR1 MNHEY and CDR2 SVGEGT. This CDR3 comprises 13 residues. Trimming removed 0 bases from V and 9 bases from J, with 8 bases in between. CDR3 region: CASSYSFPRELFF. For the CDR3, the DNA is TGTGCCAGCAGTTACTCGTTTCCTCGGGAGCTGTTTTTT.

CDR3 region: CASSPGLTSGRGETQYF. CDR3 nucleotides: TGTGCCAGCAGCCCGGGGTTAACTAGCGGGAGAGGAGAGACCCAGTACTTC. The genes are TRBV11-2 and TRBJ2-5, with 11 bases lining up with TRBD2. V shed 5 bases and J 4 bases; nucleotides not matched to a gene: 12. The CDR3 covers 17 residues. Germline CDR1 reads SGHAT; CDR2 reads FQNNGV.

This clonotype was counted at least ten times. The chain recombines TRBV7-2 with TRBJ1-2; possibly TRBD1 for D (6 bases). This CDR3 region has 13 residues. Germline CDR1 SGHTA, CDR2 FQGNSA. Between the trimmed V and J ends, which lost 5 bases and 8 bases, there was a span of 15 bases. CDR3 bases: TGTGCCAGCAGCACCCAGACAGGAGGAGGCTACACCTTC. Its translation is CASSTQTGGGYTF. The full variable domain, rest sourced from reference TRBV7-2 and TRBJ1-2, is GAGVSQSPSNKVTEKGKDVELRCDPISGHTALYWYRQSLGQGLEFLIYFQGNSAPDKSGLPSDRFSAERTGGSVSTLTIQRTQQEDSAVYLCASSTQTGGGYTFGSGTRLTVV.

Written as DNA, the CDR3 is TGTGCCAGCTCACCGGACCTACTCTATGGCTACACCTTC. Protein: CASSPDLLYGYTF. The chain couples TRBV18 to TRBJ1-2; D is uncertain. Trimming removed 3 bases from V and 4 bases from J, with 9 bases in between. Looked up from germline, CDR1 is KGHSH and CDR2 is LQKENI. This CDR3 has 13 amino acids.

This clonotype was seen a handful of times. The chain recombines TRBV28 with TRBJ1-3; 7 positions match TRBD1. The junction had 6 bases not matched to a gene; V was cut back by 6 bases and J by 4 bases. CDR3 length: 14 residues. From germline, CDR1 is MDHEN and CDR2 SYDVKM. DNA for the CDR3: TGTGCCAGCAGAAATACAGGGGCCGGAAACACCATATATTTT. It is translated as CASRNTGAGNTIYF.

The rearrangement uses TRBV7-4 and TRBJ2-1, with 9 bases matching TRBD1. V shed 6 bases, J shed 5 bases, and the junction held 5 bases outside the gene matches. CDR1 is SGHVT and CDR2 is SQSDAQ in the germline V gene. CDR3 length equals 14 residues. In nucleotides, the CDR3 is TGTGCCAGCAGTTCCGGGACAGGGAACAATGAGCAGTTCTTC. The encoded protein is CASSSGTGNNEQFF.